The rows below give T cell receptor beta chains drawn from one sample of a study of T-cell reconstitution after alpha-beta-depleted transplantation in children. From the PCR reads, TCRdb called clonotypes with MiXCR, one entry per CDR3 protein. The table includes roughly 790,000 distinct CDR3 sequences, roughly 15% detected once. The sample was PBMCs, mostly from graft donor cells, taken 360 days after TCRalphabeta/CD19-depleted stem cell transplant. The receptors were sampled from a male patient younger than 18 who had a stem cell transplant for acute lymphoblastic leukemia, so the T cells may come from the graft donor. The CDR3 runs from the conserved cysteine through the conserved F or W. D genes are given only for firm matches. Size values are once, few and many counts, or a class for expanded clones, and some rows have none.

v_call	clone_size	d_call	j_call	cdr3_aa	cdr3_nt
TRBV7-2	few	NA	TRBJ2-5	CASSSIIPPETQYF	TGTGCCAGCAGCTCGATTATACCCCCCGAGACCCAGTACTTC
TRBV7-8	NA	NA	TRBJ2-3	CASSWPPWSTDTQYF	TGTGCCAGCAGCTGGCCGCCGTGGAGCACAGATACGCAGTATTTT
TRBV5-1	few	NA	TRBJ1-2	CASSPPGQGRRYGYTF	TGCGCCAGCAGCCCTCCGGGGCAGGGGAGGCGGTATGGCTACACCTTC
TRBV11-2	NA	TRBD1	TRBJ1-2	CASSPRTGDLYGYTF	TGTGCCAGCAGCCCCCGGACAGGGGATTTATATGGCTACACCTTC
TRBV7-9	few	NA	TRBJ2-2	CASSPIAGTDGELFF	TGTGCCAGCAGCCCAATAGCAGGGACGGACGGGGAGCTGTTTTTT
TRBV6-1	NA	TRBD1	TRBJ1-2	CASRPDRVYGYTF	TGTGCCAGCAGACCCGACAGGGTCTATGGCTACACCTTC
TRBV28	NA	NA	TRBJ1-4	CASTLSRGAPEKLFF	TGTGCCAGCACCCTCTCGAGAGGTGCTCCTGAAAAACTGTTTTTT
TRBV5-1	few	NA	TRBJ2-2	CASSTPGNTGELFF	TGCGCCAGCAGCACCCCAGGGAACACCGGGGAGCTGTTTTTT
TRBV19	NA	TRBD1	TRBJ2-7	CASGDRGIPIYEQYF	TGTGCCAGTGGAGACAGGGGGATTCCTATTTACGAGCAGTACTTC
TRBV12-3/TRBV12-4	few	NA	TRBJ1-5	CASSSGKVGKPQPQHF	TGTGCCAGCAGCTCAGGAAAGGTGGGGAAACCTCAGCCCCAGCATTTT
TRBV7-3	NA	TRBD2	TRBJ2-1	CASSRLTSGRDEQFF	TGTGCCAGCAGCCGCCTGACTAGCGGGAGAGATGAGCAGTTCTTC
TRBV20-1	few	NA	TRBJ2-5	CSARDFQFQETQYF	TGCAGTGCTAGAGATTTCCAGTTCCAAGAGACCCAGTACTTC
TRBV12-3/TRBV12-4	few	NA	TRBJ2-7	CASSPDAAYEQYF	TGTGCCAGCAGCCCCGACGCTGCCTACGAGCAGTACTTC
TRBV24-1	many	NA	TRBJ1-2	CATSDAGGRGYTF	TGTGCCACCAGTGATGCCGGGGGACGTGGCTACACCTTC
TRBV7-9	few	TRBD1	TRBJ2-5	CASSPTLTGEETQYF	TGTGCCAGCAGCCCTACCTTGACAGGGGAAGAGACCCAGTACTTC
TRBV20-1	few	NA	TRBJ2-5	CSARDPRRQETQYF	TGCAGTGCTAGAGATCCCCGCAGACAAGAGACCCAGTACTTC
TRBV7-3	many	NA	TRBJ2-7	CASSRGSSYEQYF	TGTGCCAGCAGCCGGGGGAGCTCCTACGAGCAGTACTTC
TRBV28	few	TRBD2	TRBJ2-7	CASSSSFHSGGAAYEQYF	TGTGCCAGCAGTTCCTCCTTCCATAGCGGGGGGGCAGCCTACGAGCAGTACTTC
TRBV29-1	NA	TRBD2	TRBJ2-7	CSVEGDSGISYEQYF	TGCAGCGTTGAGGGGGATAGCGGGATATCCTACGAGCAGTACTTC
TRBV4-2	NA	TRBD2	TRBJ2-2	CASSQEGGLVTGELFF	TGTGCCAGCAGCCAAGAGGGAGGACTAGTGACCGGGGAGCTGTTTTTT